This T cell receptor beta chain was recovered during a study of blood T cells in healthy people across ages. A sample-barcoded 5' primer and a J-beta primer mix were used in a second PCR of about 6 to 11 cycles. TCRdb fed the 5' RACE reads into MiXCR, producing one record per CDR3 protein. This table has some 1.4 million distinct CDR3 sequences, around two fifths appearing once. Trimming at V came to 1 base and at J to 3 bases, leaving 4 bases not matched to a gene. The CDR3 sequence is 15 residues long. Germline V gives CDR1 SGHRS, CDR2 YFSETQ. The V and J genes are TRBV5-1 and TRBJ2-1, with TRBD2 matching over 7 bases. The sequence was collected from a woman between 18 and 29 years old in good health. The sequenced sample consisted of blood. The DNA for the CDR3 is TGCGCCAGCAGCTTGTCGAGCGGGATCTACAATGAGCAGTTCTTC. Translating gives CASSLSSGIYNEQFF.